A selection of T cell receptor beta chains follows, all from one sample in a study of T cell responses to AZD1222 COVID-19 vaccine. Only in-frame clones appear in the TCRdb table, and some are missing; sequencing was by immunoSEQ multiplex PCR. Here the sample spans approximately 99,000 clones, over 85% being singletons. Sample: peripheral blood, taken on day 0 of MenACWY control vaccination. These receptors all stem from an adult in good health. The CDR3 runs from the conserved cysteine through the conserved F or W. Clone sizes are given selectively: once, few, many, or a class where the clone is expanded.

V gene,clone size,J gene,CDR3 protein
TRBV27,NA,TRBJ2-2,CASSIGQYTGELFF
TRBV28,NA,TRBJ1-5,CASSPQGAGNQPQHF
TRBV5-1,once,TRBJ1-5,CASSQSPGVGNQPQHF
TRBV5-4,NA,TRBJ2-7,CASRTGPEGPREQYF
TRBV10-3,NA,TRBJ2-1,CAIREGAANEQFF
TRBV30,once,TRBJ1-4,CAWSDPLSSSEKLFF
TRBV9,NA,TRBJ1-3,CASSVDHSSGNTIYF
TRBV5-1,NA,TRBJ1-1,CASSLEVNTEAFF
TRBV5-1,NA,TRBJ2-1,CASSLVKYAVSYNEQFF
TRBV5-1,few,TRBJ2-7,CASSLTPDSGGEQYF
TRBV4-3,NA,TRBJ2-7,CASSHIGQGYEQYF
TRBV5-4,NA,TRBJ1-1,CASSLDAHTEAFF
TRBV24-1,NA,TRBJ2-7,CATSDPGQGTYEQYF
TRBV6-5,NA,TRBJ2-7,CASTEGARDEQYF
TRBV18,NA,TRBJ2-7,CASSPRNRGGDEQYF
TRBV2,NA,TRBJ2-2,CASSDHTTGELFF
TRBV27,few,TRBJ2-1,CASSLGQGGNNEQFF
TRBV12-3/TRBV12-4,NA,TRBJ2-2,CASCPWDGELFF
TRBV4-3,few,TRBJ1-2,CASSQLGGGDNYGYTF
TRBV30,NA,TRBJ1-6,CAGRLGGVSSPLHF
TRBV24-1,NA,TRBJ2-3,CATSDIAGGSTDTQYF
TRBV5-4,NA,TRBJ1-1,CASSLRQMNTEAFF
TRBV29-1,NA,TRBJ2-1,CSVEGLQGAFFDEQFF
TRBV2,NA,TRBJ2-1,CASSERRGLAGTSYNEQFF
TRBV9,NA,TRBJ1-5,CASSVQDRQPQHF
TRBV27,NA,TRBJ1-6,CASSSHHPRDRGPSSYNSPLHF
TRBV4-1,NA,TRBJ2-5,CASSPSASGQETQYF
TRBV9,NA,TRBJ1-2,CASSGTGGENYGYTF
TRBV19,NA,TRBJ2-1,CASRGTGTYNEQFF
TRBV19,NA,TRBJ2-3,CASSPDRGLADTQYF
TRBV7-8,NA,TRBJ2-2,CATEHGSPGGELFF
TRBV11-3,NA,TRBJ2-2,CASSLAGGNTGELFF
TRBV27,NA,TRBJ1-5,CASSLGGDQPQHF
TRBV3-1/TRBV3-2,NA,TRBJ2-5,CASSLGTRGETQYF
TRBV7-2,NA,TRBJ1-5,CASSSQGNNQPQHF
TRBV30,NA,TRBJ1-6,CAWSRMNSPLHF
TRBV18,NA,TRBJ1-5,CASSPRVDQPQHF
TRBV27,NA,TRBJ2-3,CASSWRGSSTDTQYF
TRBV7-3,NA,TRBJ2-3,CASSFLGLAGGPRGTDTQYF
TRBV5-1,NA,TRBJ1-3,CASSSGGTTGSGNTIYF
TRBV9,NA,TRBJ2-3,CASSVARTDTQYF
TRBV20-1,NA,TRBJ1-1,CSAGLAEAFF
TRBV6-2/TRBV6-3,NA,TRBJ1-1,CASSADPGQGTEAFF
TRBV10-3,NA,TRBJ1-5,CAISEGGGVPQHF
TRBV14,NA,TRBJ2-7,CASSQDLGDGPLSYEQYF
TRBV5-1,once,TRBJ1-2,CASSYDRGNNYGYTF
TRBV2,NA,TRBJ1-5,CASRGDQPQHF
TRBV3-1/TRBV3-2,NA,TRBJ2-5,CASSRTGTGAETQYF
TRBV2,NA,TRBJ2-7,CASRLVGYEQYF
TRBV6-5,NA,TRBJ1-2,CASSGYRANYGYTF
TRBV19,NA,TRBJ2-7,CASSIRGSLTYEQYF
TRBV19,NA,TRBJ2-3,CASSSGTDFLADTQYF
TRBV11-2,once,TRBJ1-1,CASSLATALRAFF
TRBV9,NA,TRBJ1-1,CASSAGGLNTEAFF
TRBV5-4,NA,TRBJ1-2,CASSLWDRGPYGYTF
TRBV15,once,TRBJ2-7,CRTGPHEQYF
TRBV4-3,NA,TRBJ1-2,CASSQDLAGSMTSYGYTF